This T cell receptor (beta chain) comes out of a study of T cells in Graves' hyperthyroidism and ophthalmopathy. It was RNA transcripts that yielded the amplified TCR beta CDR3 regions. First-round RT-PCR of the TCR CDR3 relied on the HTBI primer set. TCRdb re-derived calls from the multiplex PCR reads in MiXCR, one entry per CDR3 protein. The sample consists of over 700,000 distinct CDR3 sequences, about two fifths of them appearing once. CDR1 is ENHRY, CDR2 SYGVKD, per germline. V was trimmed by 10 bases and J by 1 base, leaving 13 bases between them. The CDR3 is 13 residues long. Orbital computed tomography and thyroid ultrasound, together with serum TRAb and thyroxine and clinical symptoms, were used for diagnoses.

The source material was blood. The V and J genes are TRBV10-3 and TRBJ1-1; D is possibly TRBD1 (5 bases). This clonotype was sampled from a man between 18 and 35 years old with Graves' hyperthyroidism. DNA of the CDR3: TGTGCCAGCAGAGAGACAGAGAACACTGAAGCTTTCTTT. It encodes CASRETENTEAFF.